The 28 T cell receptor beta chains in this list originate from one sample, sequenced in a study of T cells after yellow fever vaccination. TCRdb recomputed calls from the 5' RACE reads with MiXCR, one row per CDR3 protein. This table holds fewer than 450,000 distinct CDR3 sequences, roughly 4.3% found once. The sequenced sample was PBMCs, obtained 5 days after the yellow fever booster vaccination. These receptors were obtained from a man aged 18 to 29 who received the YFV17D yellow fever vaccine.

This rearrangement joins TRBV5-6 to TRBJ2-7, with D possibly TRBD2 on 6 matching bases. The CDR3 is made up of 14 amino acids. V shed 2 bases and J shed 3 bases, with 12 bases lying between them. The germline V gene has CDR1 SGHDT and CDR2 YYEEEE. CDR3 sequence: CASSFWGDDYEQYV. CDR3 nucleotide sequence: TGTGCCAGCAGCTTTTGGGGGGACGACTACGAGCAGTACGTC.

This clonotype appeared many times. The V gene is TRBV4-2, the J gene TRBJ2-1, with 10 bases aligning to TRBD2. This CDR3 has 16 residues. V was pared by 0 bases and J by 4 bases, with 3 bases of the junction left unmatched. Per germline, CDR1 LGHNA and CDR2 YNFKEQ. The CDR3 protein is CASSQDPAGGYNEQFF. CDR3 bases: TGTGCCAGCAGCCAAGATCCAGCGGGGGGGTACAATGAGCAGTTCTTC.

This clonotype has just a few counts. One end of the junction is discordant with germline, which a read error may explain. J is TRBJ2-1 and V is TRBV7-6, with D possibly TRBD1 on 5 matching bases. The CDR3 extends over 15 amino acids. Germline V gives CDR1 SGHVS, CDR2 FNYEAQ. The CDR3 protein is CASRPAGLPYHEQFF. CDR3 nucleotide sequence: TGTGCCAGCAGGCCTGCAGGGCTCCCCTACCATGAGCAGTTCTTC.

This clonotype was counted only a few times. The V call is TRBV7-6, the J call TRBJ2-3, with a tentative D call TRBD2 (5 bases). Germline V CDR1 and CDR2: SGHVS, FNYEAQ. This CDR3 comprises 16 residues. V lost 2 bases and J lost 1, with 13 bases in between. The CDR3 DNA follows: TGTGCCAGCAGCTTAACCCTACCCGGGGGCACAGATACGCAGTATTTT. Residues: CASSLTLPGGTDTQYF.

This clonotype was found a few times. The chain employs TRBV4-2 and TRBJ2-1; a possible D gene is TRBD1 (5 bases). CDR3 size: 17 residues. Looked up from germline, CDR1 is LGHNA and CDR2 is YNFKEQ. V was pared by 4 bases and J by 6 bases, with 22 bases between. The CDR3 is CASSPSLGKGKGNEQFF. CDR3 DNA: TGTGCCAGCAGCCCCTCTTTAGGTAAGGGGAAGGGCAATGAGCAGTTCTTC.

The chain has TRBV6-2 or TRBV6-3 and TRBJ1-3, with D possibly matching TRBD1 (5 bases). CDR3 length equals 15 residues. Trimming shortened V by 5 bases and J by 2 bases, and 13 bases separated the two germline ends. Germline CDR1 and CDR2: MNHEY and SVGEGT. CDR3 DNA sequence: TGTGCCAGCAGTACGTCAGGGTACCCTGGAAACACCATATATTTT. Protein: CASSTSGYPGNTIYF.

This clonotype was recorded a few times. The chain is built from TRBV6-5 and TRBJ2-4; 8 bases fit TRBD2. The CDR3 consists of 18 residues. With V trimmed by 0 bases and J by 6 bases, 13 bases remained unmatched. CDR1 and CDR2 (germline): MNHEY, SVGAGI. The CDR3 is CASSYSGRSGGRTNIQYF. In DNA form, the CDR3 reads TGTGCCAGCAGTTACTCGGGGCGGAGCGGGGGAAGAACAAACATTCAGTACTTC.

This clonotype was detected only a few times. The rearrangement uses TRBV5-4 and TRBJ1-4; D uncertain. Germline CDR1 and CDR2: SGHNT and YYREEE (reference sequence). Trimming cost V 4 bases and J 8 bases, with 9 bases left between them. CDR3 size: 12 residues. The CDR3 sequence: CASSLLGEKLFF. The CDR3 DNA sequence: TGTGCCAGCAGCCTCCTGGGGGAAAAACTGTTTTTT.

This clonotype has ten or more counts. CDR3 residues: CASRSRSPPDTQYF. Written as DNA, the CDR3 is TGCGCCAGCAGGAGTCGTAGCCCCCCAGATACGCAGTATTTT. V and J are TRBV5-1 and TRBJ2-3; D is undetermined. The CDR3 totals 14 residues. Germline CDR1 reads SGHRS; CDR2 reads YFSETQ. V was shortened by 5 bases and J by 4 bases, with 14 bases between the two germline ends.

This clonotype showed up just a few times. J is TRBJ2-1 and V is TRBV7-8; D is unresolved. The germline V and J ends were trimmed by 2 bases and 7 bases, with 3 bases remaining between them. Germline lookup yields CDR1 SGHVS and CDR2 FQNEAQ. The CDR3 length is 11 residues. The CDR3 coding sequence is TGTGCCAGCAGCTTAATAAATGAGCAGTTCTTC. This codes for CASSLINEQFF.

There are a few counts of this clonotype. The V and J genes are TRBV7-9 and TRBJ1-5, with D perhaps matching TRBD1 (5 bases). Germline values: CDR1 SEHNR, CDR2 FQNEAQ (reference sequence). The ends were cut back, 1 base at V and 7 bases at J, with 14 bases in the middle. This CDR3 is built from 15 residues. The CDR3 DNA sequence: TGTGCCAGCAGCTTAGAGGGGTCGGGGTACCAGCCCCAGCATTTT. Protein: CASSLEGSGYQPQHF.

This chain uses TRBV12-3 or TRBV12-4 with TRBJ1-6; 7 nucleotides align to TRBD1. With V trimmed by 6 bases and J by 9 bases, 11 bases remained unmatched. This CDR3 contains 15 residues. This CDR3 is CASSRGGAFGSPLHF. CDR3 coding DNA: TGTGCCAGCAGCCGAGGGGGCGCCTTTGGTTCACCCCTCCACTTT.

This clonotype came up a few times. The V call is TRBV5-1, the J call TRBJ2-5; 7 bases map to TRBD1. The CDR3 covers 15 residues. The V gene end was trimmed by 2 bases and the J gene end by 3 bases; junction bases not matched to a gene: 7. Per the germline V gene, CDR1 is SGHRS and CDR2 is YFSETQ. The CDR3 protein is CASSFGTAAKETQYF. Written as DNA, the CDR3 is TGCGCCAGCAGCTTCGGGACAGCGGCTAAAGAGACCCAGTACTTC. Variable domain in full (rest from reference TRBV5-1 and TRBJ2-5): KAGVTQTPRYLIKTRGQQVTLSCSPISGHRSVSWYQQTPGQGLQFLFEYFSETQRNKGNFPGRFSGRQFSNSRSEMNVSTLELGDSALYLCASSFGTAAKETQYFGPGTRLLVL.

This clonotype has at least ten counts. This chain joins TRBV19 and TRBJ1-5; the D is unclear. The V and J ends lost 3 bases and 9 bases respectively, with 12 bases between them. From germline, CDR1 is LNHDA and CDR2 SQIVND (reference sequence). CDR3 size: 13 residues. The chain's CDR3 is CASSIWRAGPQHF. CDR3 coding DNA: TGTGCCAGTAGTATTTGGCGGGCGGGGCCCCAGCATTTT.

This clonotype was recorded many times. The chain has TRBV14 and TRBJ2-3, with D maybe TRBD2 (5 bases). Germline lookup yields CDR1 SGHDN and CDR2 FVKESK. The CDR3 spans 14 residues. V was clipped by 0 bases and J by 8 bases, with 12 bases between them. In DNA form, the CDR3 reads TGTGCCAGCAGCCAAGATTATTGGGGAGCTACGCAGTATTTT. It codes for CASSQDYWGATQYF.

The chain recombines TRBV7-2 with TRBJ2-2; TRBD1 is a possible D gene (5 bases). Germline V CDR1 and CDR2: SGHTA, FQGNSA. Trimming cost V 3 bases and J 0 bases, with 11 bases left between them. This CDR3 has 16 amino acids. The CDR3 nucleotides are TGTGCCAGCAGCTTCGACAGTCTCGCGAACACCGGGGAGCTGTTTTTT. Translation: CASSFDSLANTGELFF.

This clonotype showed up just a few times. The chain joins TRBV27 to TRBJ2-7, with D tentatively TRBD1 or TRBD2 (5 bases each). Trimming removed 5 bases at V and 2 bases at J, with 13 bases between. The CDR3 is 14 residues long. Germline CDR1 reads MNHEY; CDR2 reads SMNVEV (reference sequence). The chain's CDR3 is CASSPTGRPYEQYV. The CDR3 coding sequence is TGTGCCAGCAGTCCCACGGGACGCCCCTACGAGCAGTACGTC.

This clonotype was seen a few times. This rearrangement joins TRBV27 to TRBJ1-2; D gene uncertain. Germline V CDR1 and CDR2: MNHEY, SMNVEV (reference sequence). The CDR3 runs 14 residues. V was trimmed by 7 bases and J by 0 bases, leaving 12 bases between them. CDR3 protein: CASTAWEANYGYTF. As DNA, the CDR3 is TGTGCCAGCACCGCCTGGGAAGCTAACTATGGCTACACCTTC.

This clonotype showed up many times. The rearrangement uses TRBV4-3 and TRBJ1-4; D ambiguous. Germline values: CDR1 LGHNA, CDR2 YSLEER. The CDR3 is made up of 16 amino acids. Trimming took 0 bases from V and 3 from J, leaving 11 bases between them. The CDR3 coding sequence is TGCGCCAGCAGCCAAGATCCAAGTGGGTCTAATGAAAAACTGTTTTTT. Translation gives CASSQDPSGSNEKLFF.

This clonotype was seen repeatedly, ten times or more. The rearrangement links TRBV7-9 to TRBJ2-3; D remains ambiguous. V was cut by 8 bases and J by 3 bases, with 18 bases left in between. This CDR3 comprises 15 residues. From germline, CDR1 is SEHNR and CDR2 FQNEAQ (reference sequence). The CDR3: CASGPRGFGTDTQYF. In DNA, the CDR3 is TGTGCCAGCGGTCCGAGAGGTTTTGGGACAGATACGCAGTATTTT. Full variable domain (rest looked up from reference TRBV7-9 and TRBJ2-3): DTGVSQNPRHKITKRGQNVTFRCDPISEHNRLYWYRQTLGQGPEFLTYFQNEAQLEKSRLLSDRFSAERPKGSFSTLEIQRTEQGDSAMYLCASGPRGFGTDTQYFGPGTRLTVL.

There are many counts of this clonotype. This sequence joins TRBV27 and TRBJ2-2, with D tentatively TRBD2 (6 bases). The V gene's germline CDR1 is MNHEY and CDR2 SMNVEV (reference sequence). Deletions cut 3 bases from V and 4 bases from J, with 15 bases between. The CDR3 extends over 16 amino acids. The CDR3 loop is CASSLVIAEGTGELFF. The CDR3 DNA follows: TGTGCCAGCAGTTTGGTAATAGCGGAAGGCACCGGGGAGCTGTTTTTT.

The DNA of the CDR3 is TGTGCCAGCAGTTTAGAGGGGGGGACACCTTACAATGAGCAGTTCTTC. Residues: CASSLEGGTPYNEQFF. The V and J genes are TRBV12-3 or TRBV12-4 and TRBJ2-1, with D possibly being TRBD2 (7 bases). The CDR3 has 16 residues. The V and J ends lost 1 base and 4 bases respectively, with 14 bases between them.

The CDR3 region has the DNA TGTGCCATCGCTGGGCGGACTAATGAAAAACTGTTTTTT. Amino acid sequence: CAIAGRTNEKLFF. The V gene is TRBV10-3, the J gene TRBJ1-4; D uncertain. V was cut by 8 bases and J by 2 bases, with 9 bases left in between. Germline V gives CDR1 ENHRY, CDR2 SYGVKD. This CDR3 comprises 13 residues.

In this sample, this clonotype turned up a few times. This sequence joins TRBV12-3 or TRBV12-4 and TRBJ1-6; TRBD1 matches at 7 bases. With V trimmed by 6 bases and J by 4 bases, 6 bases remained unmatched. The CDR3 is made up of 15 amino acids. The CDR3 here is CASRPQGNYNSPLHF. In DNA form, the CDR3 reads TGTGCCAGCAGACCACAGGGGAATTATAATTCACCCCTCCACTTT.

This clonotype was picked up a small number of times. The chain employs TRBV5-6 and TRBJ2-7, with 8 bases lining up with TRBD1. Per germline, CDR1 SGHDT and CDR2 YYEEEE. V lost 0 bases, J lost 2 bases, and 4 bases stayed unmatched. This CDR3 contains 15 residues. Here the CDR3 reads CASSLVRTGPYEQYF. For the CDR3, the DNA is TGTGCCAGCAGCTTGGTTCGGACAGGGCCCTACGAGCAGTACTTC.

The V gene is TRBV7-3, the J gene TRBJ2-1, with TRBD2 matching over 7 bases. Germline CDR1 SGHTA, CDR2 FQGTGA. The CDR3 runs 16 residues. V gave up 0 bases and J gave up 7 bases; unmatched junction bases: 9. CDR3 sequence (DNA): TGTGCCAGCAGCTTAACGGGGGGGACGTCGCCGAATGAGCAGTTCTTC. As protein: CASSLTGGTSPNEQFF. The full variable domain, with the rest looked up from reference TRBV7-3 and TRBJ2-1, is GAGVSQTPSNKVTEKGKYVELRCDPISGHTALYWYRQSLGQGPEFLIYFQGTGAADDSGLPNDRFFAVRPEGSVSTLKIQRTERGDSAVYLCASSLTGGTSPNEQFFGPGTRLTVL.

The chain is built from TRBV19 and TRBJ2-1, with D possibly matching TRBD2 (5 bases). Germline V gene lookup returns CDR1 LNHDA and CDR2 SQIVND (reference sequence). The ends were cut back, 8 bases at V and 6 bases at J, with 14 bases in the middle. The CDR3 extends over 13 amino acids. The CDR3 here is CASGFVEGNEQFF. The CDR3, as DNA: TGTGCCAGTGGGTTCGTCGAGGGCAATGAGCAGTTCTTC.

This clonotype was picked up a small number of times. The chain joins TRBV2 to TRBJ1-6; D is perhaps TRBD1 (5 bases). Germline values: CDR1 SNHLY, CDR2 FYNNEI. The CDR3 spans 14 residues. V lost 5 bases, J lost 8 bases, and 13 bases lay in between. The CDR3 DNA reads TGTGCCAGCAGTTCGCAGGGTCGGCATTCACCCCTCCACTTT. Amino acid sequence: CASSSQGRHSPLHF. The variable domain in full, with the rest retrieved from reference TRBV2 and TRBJ1-6, is EPEVTQTPSHQVTQMGQEVILRCVPISNHLYFYWYRQILGQKVEFLVSFYNNEISEKSEIFDDQFSVERPDGSNFTLKIRSTKLEDSAMYFCASSSQGRHSPLHFGNGTRLTVT.